What follows are 17 T cell receptor beta chains derived from one specimen sequenced in a study of T cell responses to AZD1222 COVID-19 vaccine. Method: immunoSEQ multiplex PCR; TCRdb's copy keeps in-frame clones and lacks some. The table shows tens of thousands of clones, with roughly 90% occurring only once. Sequenced here: peripheral blood, sampled 28 days after the second AZD1222 dose. Every receptor here comes from an adult who received the AZD1222 COVID-19 vaccine.

In this sample, this clone turned up once. This sequence joins TRBV28 and TRBJ2-7, with TRBD2 identical over 10 bases. This CDR3 spans 14 amino acids. Germline CDR1 and CDR2: MDHEN and SYDVKM. The junction had 8 bases not matched to a gene; V was cut back by 6 bases and J by 6 bases. The CDR3 bases are TGTGCCAGCAGAAACCTAGCGGGAGTCACCGAGCAGTACTTC. This sequence encodes CASRNLAGVTEQYF.

This chain uses TRBV28 with TRBJ2-3; D gene uncertain. The V and J ends lost 8 bases and 4 bases respectively, with 10 bases between them. Looked up from germline, CDR1 is MDHEN and CDR2 is SYDVKM. This CDR3 spans 12 amino acids. Here the CDR3 reads CASLNRADTQYF. The CDR3 coding sequence is TGTGCCAGCCTCAACCGGGCAGATACGCAGTATTTT. The entire variable domain, with the rest obtained from reference TRBV28 and TRBJ2-3, is as follows: DVKVTQSSRYLVKRTGEKVFLECVQDMDHENMFWYRQDPGLGLRLIYFSYDVKMKEKGDIPEGYSVSREKKERFSLILESASTNQTSMYLCASLNRADTQYFGPGTRLTVL.

V gene TRBV7-3 combines with J gene TRBJ2-7, with D perhaps TRBD1 or TRBD2 (6 bases each). The CDR3 length is 13 residues. Germline V gene data show CDR1 as SGHTA and CDR2 as FQGTGA. Between the trimmed V and J ends, which lost 2 bases and 6 bases, there was a span of 11 bases. DNA for the CDR3: TGTGCCAGCAGCTTAGGGGGGCCCGGCGAGCAGTACTTC. It encodes CASSLGGPGEQYF. Full variable domain (outside the CDR3, taken from reference TRBV7-3 and TRBJ2-7): GAGVSQTPSNKVTEKGKYVELRCDPISGHTALYWYRQSLGQGPEFLIYFQGTGAADDSGLPNDRFFAVRPEGSVSTLKIQRTERGDSAVYLCASSLGGPGEQYFGPGTRLTVT.

The chain couples TRBV7-3 to TRBJ2-3; a possible D gene is TRBD2 (7 bases). Germline-derived CDR1 and CDR2 are SGHTA and FQGTGA. V was pared by 2 bases and J by 2 bases, with 14 bases between. There are 16 residues in the CDR3. CDR3 bases: TGTGCCAGCAGCTTACGTGTTCGGGGGGCCACAGATACGCAGTATTTT. Its translation: CASSLRVRGATDTQYF. The variable domain in full, completed from reference TRBV7-3 and TRBJ2-3, reads GAGVSQTPSNKVTEKGKYVELRCDPISGHTALYWYRQSLGQGPEFLIYFQGTGAADDSGLPNDRFFAVRPEGSVSTLKIQRTERGDSAVYLCASSLRVRGATDTQYFGPGTRLTVL.

The chain recombines TRBV28 with TRBJ1-2; D ambiguous. There are 14 residues in the CDR3. Germline V gene sequence: CDR1 MDHEN, CDR2 SYDVKM. Trimming shortened V by 2 bases and J by 4 bases, and 11 bases separated the two germline ends. CDR3 residues: CASSLKPASYGYTF. Written as DNA, the CDR3 is TGTGCCAGCAGTTTAAAGCCGGCTAGCTATGGCTACACCTTC.

This clone appeared a single time. The V and J genes are TRBV6-5 and TRBJ2-6; D remains unclear. CDR1 is MNHEY, CDR2 SVGAGI, per germline. The CDR3 loop spans 14 amino acids. The V end lost 1 base, the J end lost 0 bases, and 1 base lay between the germline ends. The CDR3 DNA reads TGTGCCAGCAGTTACTTCTCTGGGGCCAACGTCCTGACTTTC. Amino acids: CASSYFSGANVLTF.

V and J are TRBV28 and TRBJ2-3, with no clear D. Trimming removed 5 bases at V and 5 bases at J, with 5 bases between. This CDR3 is built from 11 residues. Germline CDR1 is MDHEN and CDR2 is SYDVKM. CDR3 amino acids: CASSKQDTQYF. The CDR3 region has the DNA TGTGCCAGCAGTAAACAAGATACGCAGTATTTT.

This chain connects TRBV28 to TRBJ2-2; the D is unclear. This CDR3 spans 13 amino acids. Germline V lookup: CDR1 MDHEN, CDR2 SYDVKM. Trimming cost V 2 bases and J 6 bases, with 7 bases left between them. CDR3 nucleotides: TGTGCCAGCAGTTTACAGCTTCCCGGGGAGCTGTTTTTT. Amino acids: CASSLQLPGELFF.

The genes are TRBV9 and TRBJ2-1; 11 bases are a match to TRBD2. Germline CDR1 reads SGDLS; CDR2 reads YYNGEE. The CDR3 is 16 amino acids. J was trimmed by 4 bases and V by 0 bases; bases with no gene match: 3. For the CDR3, the DNA is TGTGCCAGCAGCGTAGCCGGGACTAGCGGATACAATGAGCAGTTCTTC. Its protein product is CASSVAGTSGYNEQFF.

This clone has only one observation. J is TRBJ2-2 and V is TRBV2; 7 bases are shared with TRBD2. J lost 1 base, V lost 2 bases, and 1 base had no gene match. Germline lookup yields CDR1 SNHLY and CDR2 FYNNEI. The CDR3 is made up of 15 amino acids. In nucleotides, the CDR3 is TGTGCCAGCAGTGAATGGGAGGGGAACACCGGGGAGCTGTTTTTT. Residues: CASSEWEGNTGELFF.

The rearrangement links TRBV7-3 to TRBJ2-6, with D perhaps TRBD1 or TRBD2 (5 bases each). Germline V lookup: CDR1 SGHTA, CDR2 FQGTGA. The CDR3 contains 19 residues. V lost 4 bases and J lost 0, with 19 bases in between. The CDR3 sequence: CASSSRFPGRISGANVLTF. The CDR3 nucleotides are TGTGCCAGCAGCTCCCGGTTCCCGGGACGGATCTCTGGGGCCAACGTCCTGACTTTC.

The V call is TRBV4-2, the J call TRBJ1-2; no clear D gene. CDR3 length: 15 amino acids. Trimming removed 0 bases from V and 0 bases from J, with 8 bases in between. Looked up from germline, CDR1 is LGHNA and CDR2 is YNFKEQ. This CDR3 is CASSQEVAANYGYTF. The CDR3 DNA is TGTGCCAGCAGCCAAGAAGTGGCAGCTAACTATGGCTACACCTTC.

The chain couples TRBV5-4 to TRBJ1-2; D is uncertain. The CDR3 sequence is 13 residues long. Germline V lookup: CDR1 SGHNT, CDR2 YYREEE (reference sequence). Between the trimmed V and J ends, which lost 4 bases and 2 bases, there was a span of 9 bases. The CDR3 loop is CASSDGGNYGYTF. DNA for the CDR3: TGTGCCAGCAGCGACGGAGGGAACTATGGCTACACCTTC.

This clone came up once. The chain has TRBV4-2 and TRBJ2-7; D gene unclear. Trimming removed 1 base at V and 6 bases at J, with 13 bases between. Germline lookup yields CDR1 LGHNA and CDR2 YNFKEQ. The CDR3 consists of 14 residues. The CDR3, as DNA: TGTGCCAGCAGCCAAGTCGATAGGGCCGGCGAGCAGTACTTC. Protein: CASSQVDRAGEQYF.

The chain carries TRBV5-6 and TRBJ1-1; 7 bases agree with TRBD1. The CDR3 has 15 residues. Trimming cost V 1 base and J 0 bases; bases outside gene matches: 3. CDR1 is SGHDT, CDR2 YYEEEE, per germline. CDR3 sequence reads: CASSLLQGVNTEAFF. In DNA form, the CDR3 reads TGTGCCAGCAGCTTGCTCCAGGGGGTGAACACTGAAGCTTTCTTT.

J is TRBJ2-2 and V is TRBV5-4; TRBD2 might be the D (6 bases). Germline V gene lookup returns CDR1 SGHNT and CDR2 YYREEE (reference sequence). The CDR3 runs 15 residues. Trimming left V 5 bases short and J 1 base short, with 12 bases between. The CDR3 DNA sequence: TGTGCCAGCAGTCCCTTGCGGGGGAACACCGGGGAGCTGTTTTTT. Residues: CASSPLRGNTGELFF.

This clone occurred a few times. The chain combines TRBV18 with TRBJ2-5, with D maybe TRBD1 (6 bases). V was shortened by 7 bases and J by 3 bases, with 15 bases between the two germline ends. The CDR3 is 14 residues long. Germline CDR1 is KGHSH and CDR2 is LQKENI. For the CDR3, the DNA is TGTGCCAGCTTAAGGGACACAACAAAAGAGACCCAGTACTTC. This translates into CASLRDTTKETQYF.